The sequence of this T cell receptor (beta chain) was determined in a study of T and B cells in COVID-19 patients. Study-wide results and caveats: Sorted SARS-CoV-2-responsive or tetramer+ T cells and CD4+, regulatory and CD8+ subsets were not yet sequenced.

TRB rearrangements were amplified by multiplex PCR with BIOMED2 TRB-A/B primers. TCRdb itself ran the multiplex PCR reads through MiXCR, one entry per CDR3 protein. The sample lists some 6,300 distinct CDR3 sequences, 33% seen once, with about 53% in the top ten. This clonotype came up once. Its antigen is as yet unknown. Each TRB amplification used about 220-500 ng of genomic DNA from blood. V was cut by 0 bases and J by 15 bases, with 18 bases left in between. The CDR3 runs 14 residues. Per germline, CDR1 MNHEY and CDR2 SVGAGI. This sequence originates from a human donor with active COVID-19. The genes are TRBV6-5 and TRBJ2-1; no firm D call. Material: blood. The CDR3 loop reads CASSYSSSPTVGFF. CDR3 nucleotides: TGTGCCAGCAGTTACTCGTCCAGCCCTACGGTGGGGTTCTTC.